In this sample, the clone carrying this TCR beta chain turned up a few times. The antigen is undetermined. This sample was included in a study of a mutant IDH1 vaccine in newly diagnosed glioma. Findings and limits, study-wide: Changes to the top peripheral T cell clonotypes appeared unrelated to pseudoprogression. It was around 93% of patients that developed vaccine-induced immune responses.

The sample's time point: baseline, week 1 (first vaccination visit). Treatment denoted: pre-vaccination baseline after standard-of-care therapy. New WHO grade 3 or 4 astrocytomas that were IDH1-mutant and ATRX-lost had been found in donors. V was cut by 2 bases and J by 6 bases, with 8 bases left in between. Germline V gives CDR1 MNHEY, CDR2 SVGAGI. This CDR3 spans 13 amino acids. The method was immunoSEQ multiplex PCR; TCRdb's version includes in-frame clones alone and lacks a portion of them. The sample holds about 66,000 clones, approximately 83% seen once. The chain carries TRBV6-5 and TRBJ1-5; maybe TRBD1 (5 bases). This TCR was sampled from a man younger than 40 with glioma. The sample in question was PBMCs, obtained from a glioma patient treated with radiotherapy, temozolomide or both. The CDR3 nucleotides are TGTGCCAGCAGTTACCAGGGAGTTCAGCCCCAGCATTTT. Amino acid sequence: CASSYQGVQPQHF.